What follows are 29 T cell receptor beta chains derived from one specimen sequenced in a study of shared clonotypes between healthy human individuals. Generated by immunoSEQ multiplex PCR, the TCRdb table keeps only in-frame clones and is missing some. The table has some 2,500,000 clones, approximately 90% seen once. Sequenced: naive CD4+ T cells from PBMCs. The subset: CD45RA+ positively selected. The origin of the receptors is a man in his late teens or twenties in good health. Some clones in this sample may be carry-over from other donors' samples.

This chain's CDR3 is CASSLPGQGATSYEQYF. CDR3 nucleotide sequence: TGTGCCAGCAGTTTGCCGGGACAGGGGGCTACCTCCTACGAGCAGTACTTC. The V gene is TRBV28, the J gene TRBJ2-7; TRBD1 agrees at 12 bases. J lost 0 bases, V lost 3 bases, and 6 bases had no gene match. The CDR3 length is 17 residues. Germline V gene sequence: CDR1 MDHEN, CDR2 SYDVKM.

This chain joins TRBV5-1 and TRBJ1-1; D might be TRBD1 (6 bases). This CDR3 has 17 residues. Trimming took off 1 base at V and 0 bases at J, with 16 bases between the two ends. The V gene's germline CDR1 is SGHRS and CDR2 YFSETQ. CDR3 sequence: CASSLYGTPILNTEAFF. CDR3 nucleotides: TGCGCCAGCAGCTTGTACGGGACACCAATATTGAACACTGAAGCTTTCTTT.

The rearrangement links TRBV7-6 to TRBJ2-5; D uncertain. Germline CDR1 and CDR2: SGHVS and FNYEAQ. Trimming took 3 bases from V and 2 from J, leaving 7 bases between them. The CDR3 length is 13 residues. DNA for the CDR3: TGTGCCAGCAGCTTGCCGGTTCAAGAGACCCAGTACTTC. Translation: CASSLPVQETQYF.

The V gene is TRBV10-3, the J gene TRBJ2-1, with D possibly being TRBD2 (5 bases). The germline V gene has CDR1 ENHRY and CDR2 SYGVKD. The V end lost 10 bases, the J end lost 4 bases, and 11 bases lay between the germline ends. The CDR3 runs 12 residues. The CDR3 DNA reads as TGTGCCACCCTTTCGGGGTACAATGAGCAGTTCTTC. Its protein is CATLSGYNEQFF.

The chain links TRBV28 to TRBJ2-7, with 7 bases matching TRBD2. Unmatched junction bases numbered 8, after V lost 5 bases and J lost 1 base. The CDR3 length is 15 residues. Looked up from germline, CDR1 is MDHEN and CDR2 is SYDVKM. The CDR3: CASSPGRGHSYEQYF. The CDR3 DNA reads TGTGCCAGCAGTCCAGGGAGGGGCCATTCCTACGAGCAGTACTTC.

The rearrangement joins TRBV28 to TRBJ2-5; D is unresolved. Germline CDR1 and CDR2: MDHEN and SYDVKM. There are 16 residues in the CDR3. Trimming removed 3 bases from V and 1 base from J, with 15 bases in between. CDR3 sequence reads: CASSFPISRPQETQYF. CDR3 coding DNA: TGTGCCAGCAGTTTTCCAATTAGTCGCCCCCAAGAGACCCAGTACTTC. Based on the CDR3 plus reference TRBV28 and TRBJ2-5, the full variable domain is DVKVTQSSRYLVKRTGEKVFLECVQDMDHENMFWYRQDPGLGLRLIYFSYDVKMKEKGDIPEGYSVSREKKERFSLILESASTNQTSMYLCASSFPISRPQETQYFGPGTRLLVL.

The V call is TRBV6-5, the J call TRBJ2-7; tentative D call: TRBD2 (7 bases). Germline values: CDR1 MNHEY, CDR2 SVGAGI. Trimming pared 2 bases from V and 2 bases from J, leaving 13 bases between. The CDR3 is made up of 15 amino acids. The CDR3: CASSYPKGGTYEQYF. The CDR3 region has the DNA TGTGCCAGCAGTTACCCCAAGGGGGGGACCTACGAGCAGTACTTC.

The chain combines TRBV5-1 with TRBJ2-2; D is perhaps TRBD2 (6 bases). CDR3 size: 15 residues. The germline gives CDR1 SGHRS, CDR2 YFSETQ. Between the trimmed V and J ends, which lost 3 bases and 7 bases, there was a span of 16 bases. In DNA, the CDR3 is TGCGCCAGCAGCTCTCCGGGAGTAGGGGTCGGGGAGCTGTTTTTT. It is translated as CASSSPGVGVGELFF. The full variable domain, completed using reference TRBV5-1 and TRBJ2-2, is KAGVTQTPRYLIKTRGQQVTLSCSPISGHRSVSWYQQTPGQGLQFLFEYFSETQRNKGNFPGRFSGRQFSNSRSEMNVSTLELGDSALYLCASSSPGVGVGELFFGEGSRLTVL.

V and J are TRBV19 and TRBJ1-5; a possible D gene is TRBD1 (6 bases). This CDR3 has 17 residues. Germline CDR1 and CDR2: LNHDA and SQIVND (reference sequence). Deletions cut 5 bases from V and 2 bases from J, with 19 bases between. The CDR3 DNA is TGTGCCAGTAGTCCGGGGGCAGGGGTTTTCGGCAATCAGCCCCAGCATTTT. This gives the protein CASSPGAGVFGNQPQHF.

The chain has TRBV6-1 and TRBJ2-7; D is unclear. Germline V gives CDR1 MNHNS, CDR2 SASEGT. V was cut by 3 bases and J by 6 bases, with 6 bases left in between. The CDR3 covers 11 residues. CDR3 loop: CASSDRVEQYF. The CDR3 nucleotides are TGTGCCAGCAGTGATCGGGTCGAGCAGTACTTC.

The CDR3 DNA is TGTGCCAGCCGAAGCGGGCGGCTTGGGGATACGCAGTATTTT. Translation: CASRSGRLGDTQYF. This rearrangement joins TRBV6-1 to TRBJ2-3; TRBD2 is a possible D gene (6 bases). The CDR3 totals 14 residues. Trimming pared 8 bases from V and 6 bases from J, leaving 18 bases between. Per the germline V gene, CDR1 is MNHNS and CDR2 is SASEGT.

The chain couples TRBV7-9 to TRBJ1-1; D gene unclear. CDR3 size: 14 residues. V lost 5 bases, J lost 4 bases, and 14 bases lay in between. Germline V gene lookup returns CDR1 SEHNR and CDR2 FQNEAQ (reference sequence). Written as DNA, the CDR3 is TGTGCCAGCAGCCTGTATAGAGGAGGCACTGAAGCTTTCTTT. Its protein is CASSLYRGGTEAFF.

The CDR3 nucleotides are TGTGCCAGCAGCCGCCGAACTAGCGTCACCGGGGAGCTGTTTTTT. It yields the protein CASSRRTSVTGELFF. The V gene is TRBV11-2, the J gene TRBJ2-2, with 7 bases matching TRBD2. CDR1 and CDR2 from the germline V gene are SGHAT and FQNNGV. V gave up 5 bases and J gave up 4 bases; unmatched junction bases: 7. This CDR3 has 15 amino acids.

The CDR3 region is CASSDSAGLAGYNEQFF. The CDR3, as DNA: TGTGCCAGCAGTGACTCGGCGGGACTAGCGGGTTACAATGAGCAGTTCTTC. The chain carries TRBV6-4 and TRBJ2-1, with 12 positions matching TRBD2. The V segment lost 0 bases and the J segment 4 bases; nucleotides outside the gene matches: 4. Germline CDR1 reads MRHNA; CDR2 reads SNTAGT. The CDR3 is 17 residues long.

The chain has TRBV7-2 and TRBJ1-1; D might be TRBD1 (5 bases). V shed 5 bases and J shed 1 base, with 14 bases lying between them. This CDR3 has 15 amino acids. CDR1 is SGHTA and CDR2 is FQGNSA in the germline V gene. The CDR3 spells CASSPRGRGNTEAFF. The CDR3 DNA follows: TGTGCCAGCAGCCCGCGGGGACGGGGGAACACTGAAGCTTTCTTT.

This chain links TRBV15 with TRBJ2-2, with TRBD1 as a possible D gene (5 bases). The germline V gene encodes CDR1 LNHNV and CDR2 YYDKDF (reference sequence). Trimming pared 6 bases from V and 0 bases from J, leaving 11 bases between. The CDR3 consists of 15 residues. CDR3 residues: CATRAPQANTGELFF. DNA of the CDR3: TGTGCCACCAGGGCCCCACAGGCGAACACCGGGGAGCTGTTTTTT.

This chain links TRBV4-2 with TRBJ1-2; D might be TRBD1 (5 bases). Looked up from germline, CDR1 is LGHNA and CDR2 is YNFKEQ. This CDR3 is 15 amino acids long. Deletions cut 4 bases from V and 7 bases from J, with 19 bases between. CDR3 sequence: CASSRNWGDGIGYTF. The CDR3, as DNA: TGTGCCAGCAGCCGGAACTGGGGGGACGGGATTGGCTACACCTTC.

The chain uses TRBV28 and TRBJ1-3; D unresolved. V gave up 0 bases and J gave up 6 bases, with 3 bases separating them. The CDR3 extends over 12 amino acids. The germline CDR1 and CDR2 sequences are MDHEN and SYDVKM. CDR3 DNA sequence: TGTGCCAGCAGTTTATGGGCAAACACCATATATTTT. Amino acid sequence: CASSLWANTIYF.

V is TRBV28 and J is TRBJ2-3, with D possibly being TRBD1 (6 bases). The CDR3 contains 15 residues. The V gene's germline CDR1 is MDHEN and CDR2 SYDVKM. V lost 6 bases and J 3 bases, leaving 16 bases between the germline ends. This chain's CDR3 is CASRGDMVPTDTQYF. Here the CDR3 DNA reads TGTGCCAGCAGGGGGGACATGGTTCCGACAGATACGCAGTATTTT.

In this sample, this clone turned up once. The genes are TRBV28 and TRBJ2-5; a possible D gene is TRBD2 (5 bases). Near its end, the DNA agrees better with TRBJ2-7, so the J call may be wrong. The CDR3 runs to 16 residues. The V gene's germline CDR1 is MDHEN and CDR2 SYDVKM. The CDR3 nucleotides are TGTGCCAGCAGTTTCGGGGTCTACCCATTGTCCTACGAGCAGTACTTC. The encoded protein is CASSFGVYPLSYEQYF.

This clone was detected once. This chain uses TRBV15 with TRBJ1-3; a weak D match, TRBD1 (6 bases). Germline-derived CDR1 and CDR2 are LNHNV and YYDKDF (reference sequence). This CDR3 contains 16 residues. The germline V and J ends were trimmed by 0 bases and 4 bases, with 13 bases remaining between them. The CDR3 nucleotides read TGTGCCACCAGCAGAGAAAAGCCAGGGGCGGGAAACACCATATATTTT. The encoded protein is CATSREKPGAGNTIYF. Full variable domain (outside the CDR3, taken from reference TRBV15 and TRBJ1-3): DAMVIQNPRYQVTQFGKPVTLSCSQTLNHNVMYWYQQKSSQAPKLLFHYYDKDFNNEADTPDNFQSRRPNTSFCFLDIRSPGLGDTAMYLCATSREKPGAGNTIYFGEGSWLTVV.

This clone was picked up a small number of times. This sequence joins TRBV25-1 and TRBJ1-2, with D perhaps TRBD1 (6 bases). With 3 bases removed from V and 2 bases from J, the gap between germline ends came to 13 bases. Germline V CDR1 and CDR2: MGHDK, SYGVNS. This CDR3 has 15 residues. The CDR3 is CASSDPGTFNYGYTF. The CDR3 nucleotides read TGTGCCAGCAGTGATCCCGGGACATTCAACTATGGCTACACCTTC.

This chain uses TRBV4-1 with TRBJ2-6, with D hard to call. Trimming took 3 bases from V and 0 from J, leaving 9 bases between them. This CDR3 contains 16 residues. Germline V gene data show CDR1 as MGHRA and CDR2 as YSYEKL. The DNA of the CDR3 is TGCGCCAGCAGCCAGAAACAACACTCTGGGGCCAACGTCCTGACTTTC. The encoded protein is CASSQKQHSGANVLTF.

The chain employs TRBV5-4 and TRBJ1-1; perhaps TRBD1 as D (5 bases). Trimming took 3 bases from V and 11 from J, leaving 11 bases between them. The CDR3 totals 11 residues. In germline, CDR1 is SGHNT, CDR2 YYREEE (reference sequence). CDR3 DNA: TGTGCCAGCAGCTCCCTTAACAGGGCTTTCTTT. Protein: CASSSLNRAFF.

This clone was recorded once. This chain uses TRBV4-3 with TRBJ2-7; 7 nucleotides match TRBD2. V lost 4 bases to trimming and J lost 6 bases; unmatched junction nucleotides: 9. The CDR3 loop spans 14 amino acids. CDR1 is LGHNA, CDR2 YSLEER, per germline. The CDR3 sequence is CASSPGLSRGEQYF. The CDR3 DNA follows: TGCGCCAGCAGCCCGGGACTAAGCCGCGGCGAGCAGTACTTC.

The CDR3: CASSPQGLNTGELFF. CDR3 DNA: TGTGCCAGCAGCCCTCAAGGCCTGAACACCGGGGAGCTGTTTTTT. The chain combines TRBV7-9 with TRBJ2-2; D remains unclear. The CDR3 length is 15 residues. V gave up 5 bases and J gave up 1 base, with 11 bases separating them. Germline V gives CDR1 SEHNR, CDR2 FQNEAQ (reference sequence).

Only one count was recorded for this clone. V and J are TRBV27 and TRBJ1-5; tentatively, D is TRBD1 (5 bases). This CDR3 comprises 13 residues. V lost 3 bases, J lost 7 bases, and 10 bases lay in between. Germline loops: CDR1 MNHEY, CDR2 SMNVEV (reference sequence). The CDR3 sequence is CASSFWGGQPQHF. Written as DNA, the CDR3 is TGTGCCAGCAGTTTTTGGGGGGGACAGCCCCAGCATTTT.

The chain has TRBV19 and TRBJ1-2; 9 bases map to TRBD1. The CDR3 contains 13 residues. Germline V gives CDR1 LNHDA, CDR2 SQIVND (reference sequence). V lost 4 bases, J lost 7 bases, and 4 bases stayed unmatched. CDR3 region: CASSTTGGVGYTF. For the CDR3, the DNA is TGTGCCAGTAGTACCACAGGGGGCGTTGGCTACACCTTC.

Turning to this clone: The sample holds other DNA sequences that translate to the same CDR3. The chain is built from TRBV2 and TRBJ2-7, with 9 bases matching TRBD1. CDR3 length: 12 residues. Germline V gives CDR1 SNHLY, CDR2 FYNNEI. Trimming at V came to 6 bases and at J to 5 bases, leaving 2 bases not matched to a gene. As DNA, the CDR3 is TGTGCCAGCAGGGACAGGGGTGACGAGCAGTACTTC. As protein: CASRDRGDEQYF.